This T cell receptor (beta chain) was profiled in a study of siplizumab effects on memory and regulatory T cells. Produced via immunoSEQ multiplex PCR; TCRdb's table is partial and in-frame only. This table holds roughly 100,000 clones, about 92% found once. With V trimmed by 6 bases and J by 10 bases, 12 bases remained unmatched. Germline V gene sequence: CDR1 MGHDK, CDR2 SYGVNS. This CDR3 has 15 amino acids. Sequenced material: CD4+ T cells sorted from blood. V and J are TRBV25-1 and TRBJ2-1; 10 nucleotides align to TRBD2. The clonotype comes from a human donor in good health. For the CDR3, the DNA is TGTGCCAGCAGAGAAGCGGGGGGGCCGGTTTGGGAGCAGTTCTTC. This sequence encodes CASREAGGPVWEQFF.